This T cell receptor (beta chain) is drawn from a study of shared clonotypes between healthy human individuals. Study observations and caveats: Incomplete sequencing of sorted subsets was indicated by rarefaction despite large depth.

Only Caucasian adults living in Nashville, Tennessee made up the donor group. Details on this clone: Its antigen is not known. The sample has other DNA sequences that encode this CDR3 too.

Sorted-subset replicate PCRs used around 200 ng of genomic DNA. This amount corresponded to 30,000 to 35,000 T cell genomes. Original analysis: ImmunoSEQ output held junction-only sequences without quality scores, so filtering differed. Method: immunoSEQ multiplex PCR; TCRdb's copy keeps in-frame clones and lacks some. That table gives V, J and clone size, and the DNA gave D and trimming. Here the sample spans a few million clones, 90% to 97% being singletons. Input material: naive CD4+ T cells sorted from blood. Stated subset: CD45RA+ positively selected. The sequence came from a man aged 18 to 29 in good health.

In DNA, the CDR3 is TGCGCCAGCAGCTTGGACAGAGAGACCCAGTACTTC. Protein product: CASSLDRETQYF. The chain has TRBV5-1 and TRBJ2-5; no reliable D call. Trimming took 0 bases from V and 4 from J, leaving 4 bases between them. The CDR3 length is 12 residues. The germline CDR1 and CDR2 sequences are SGHRS and YFSETQ.